These 7 T cell receptor beta chains originate from one sample sequenced in a study of blood T cell repertoires in COVID-19. Generated by immunoSEQ multiplex PCR, the TCRdb table keeps only in-frame clones and is missing some. The sample includes about 210,000 clones, about 86% seen only once; the top ten take roughly 4%. Sample: PBMCs or T cells enriched from blood (not recorded which). The receptors come from a woman in her thirties who had been exposed to COVID-19.

The chain couples TRBV5-1 to TRBJ1-1, with TRBD1 matching over 8 bases. Germline V gene sequence: CDR1 SGHRS, CDR2 YFSETQ. CDR3 length: 13 residues. J lost 5 bases, V lost 4 bases, and 4 bases had no gene match. For the CDR3, the DNA is TGCGCCAGCAGCAAACAGGGGGTGACTGAAGCTTTCTTT. This encodes CASSKQGVTEAFF.

This clone was detected a few times. CDR3 region: CSVIGPSWGLAEQYF. DNA of the CDR3: TGCAGCGTTATTGGGCCCTCTTGGGGCCTTGCCGAGCAGTACTTC. The chain is built from TRBV29-1 and TRBJ2-7, with D perhaps matching TRBD1 (5 bases). Germline-derived CDR1 and CDR2 are SQVTM and ANQGSEA. V was shortened by 5 bases and J by 6 bases, with 23 bases between the two germline ends. CDR3 size: 15 residues.

The CDR3 bases are TGTGCCAGCAGTGCCACCCGACAGGGGCTTAATTCACCCCTCCACTTT. It translates to CASSATRQGLNSPLHF. V gene TRBV2 combines with J gene TRBJ1-6; TRBD1 matches 8 bases. There are 16 residues in the CDR3. The V segment lost 4 bases and the J segment 6 bases; nucleotides outside the gene matches: 8. Per the germline V gene, CDR1 is SNHLY and CDR2 is FYNNEI.

CDR3 amino acids: CASSFQGVEGDTQYF. CDR3 bases: TGCGCCAGCAGCTTTCAGGGGGTTGAGGGAGATACGCAGTATTTT. The chain employs TRBV5-1 and TRBJ2-3; the match to TRBD1 covers 7 bases. The CDR3 has 15 amino acids. The germline V gene has CDR1 SGHRS and CDR2 YFSETQ. The V and J ends lost 2 bases and 5 bases, in that order; junction bases with no gene match: 8. The full variable domain, with the rest looked up from reference TRBV5-1 and TRBJ2-3, is KAGVTQTPRYLIKTRGQQVTLSCSPISGHRSVSWYQQTPGQGLQFLFEYFSETQRNKGNFPGRFSGRQFSNSRSEMNVSTLELGDSALYLCASSFQGVEGDTQYFGPGTRLTVL.

V usage is TRBV10-1 and J usage is TRBJ2-1; TRBD2 matches 11 bases. Unmatched junction bases numbered 12, after V lost 6 bases and J lost 8 bases. In germline, CDR1 is WNHNN, CDR2 SYGVQD (reference sequence). This CDR3 is 16 amino acids long. The CDR3 coding sequence is TGCGCCAGCAGATCCGGGACTAGCGGATCTGGGGATGAGCAGTTCTTC. It yields the protein CASRSGTSGSGDEQFF.

As DNA, the CDR3 is TGCAGCGTTCTGGACAGGGACAACACCGGGGAGCTGTTTTTT. Protein: CSVLDRDNTGELFF. This sequence joins TRBV29-1 and TRBJ2-2; 8 positions agree with TRBD1. This CDR3 has 14 amino acids. With 5 bases clipped from V and 2 bases from J, the junction kept 4 bases outside the gene matches. Germline V CDR1 and CDR2: SQVTM, ANQGSEA.

As concerns this clone: One end of the junction is discordant with germline, which a read error may explain. The gene calls are TRBV6-5 and TRBJ1-5; TRBD1 agrees at 7 bases. The CDR3 spans 13 residues. Germline values: CDR1 MNHEY, CDR2 SVGAGI. CDR3 loop: CASSRDSNQPQHF. CDR3 nucleotide sequence: TGTGCCAGCAGTCGGGACAGCAACCAGCCCCAGCATTTT.